The 12 T cell receptor beta chains below were found in one sample sequenced in a study of blood T cell repertoires in COVID-19. Libraries were prepared by immunoSEQ multiplex PCR; TCRdb keeps only in-frame clonotypes and omits some of them. The sample holds about 140,000 clones; about 87% are singletons and the top ten take over 9%. Sequenced sample: PBMCs or T cells enriched from blood (not recorded which). These receptors were taken from a man in his sixties who had recovered from COVID-19.

This chain uses TRBV10-2 with TRBJ2-7; D might be TRBD1 (6 bases). The CDR3 runs to 14 residues. The ends were cut back, 7 bases at V and 4 bases at J, with 17 bases in the middle. The germline CDR1 and CDR2 sequences are WSHSY and SAAADI. The DNA of the CDR3 is TGCGCCAGCACCCCGACTGTGCAGGGGTACGAGCAGTACTTC. The encoded protein is CASTPTVQGYEQYF.

The rearrangement joins TRBV15 to TRBJ2-7, with a weak D call TRBD1 (6 bases). V was pared by 1 base and J by 2 bases, with 15 bases between. CDR1 LNHNV and CDR2 YYDKDF come from the germline V gene (reference sequence). The CDR3 sequence is 16 residues long. The DNA for the CDR3 is TGTGCCACCAGCAGAGTTTACGGGACAAATACCTACGAGCAGTACTTC. Translating gives CATSRVYGTNTYEQYF.

This clone was observed a few times. This chain joins TRBV7-9 and TRBJ2-2; no clear D gene. Looked up from germline, CDR1 is SEHNR and CDR2 is FQNEAQ (reference sequence). There are 16 residues in the CDR3. With 1 base removed from V and 6 bases from J, the gap between germline ends came to 15 bases. The CDR3 loop reads CASSLGGVSHSGELFF. CDR3 bases: TGTGCCAGCAGCTTAGGAGGAGTTTCACATTCCGGGGAGCTGTTTTTT.

This chain joins TRBV2 and TRBJ2-2; D might be TRBD2 (5 bases). Germline V gene data show CDR1 as SNHLY and CDR2 as FYNNEI. There are 14 residues in the CDR3. Deletions cut 7 bases from V and 6 bases from J, with 15 bases between. In DNA form, the CDR3 reads TGTGCCAGCAACCAGGACTCGCGATCCGGGGAGCTGTTTTTT. Translation: CASNQDSRSGELFF. Variable domain in full (rest from reference TRBV2 and TRBJ2-2): EPEVTQTPSHQVTQMGQEVILRCVPISNHLYFYWYRQILGQKVEFLVSFYNNEISEKSEIFDDQFSVERPDGSNFTLKIRSTKLEDSAMYFCASNQDSRSGELFFGEGSRLTVL.

Only a few counts were recorded for this clone. This chain links TRBV19 with TRBJ1-3; no definite D call. V gave up 5 bases and J gave up 0 bases, with 8 bases separating them. This CDR3 is 14 amino acids long. Germline CDR1 LNHDA, CDR2 SQIVND (reference sequence). The DNA of the CDR3 is TGTGCCAGTAGTGTCGGGGTCTCTGGAAACACCATATATTTT. Its translation is CASSVGVSGNTIYF.

The chain recombines TRBV5-1 with TRBJ2-7; tentative D call: TRBD2 (6 bases). Between the trimmed V and J ends, which lost 0 bases and 6 bases, there was a span of 16 bases. Per germline, CDR1 SGHRS and CDR2 YFSETQ. This CDR3 contains 15 residues. The CDR3 reads CASSLEAGQGGEQYF. The DNA for the CDR3 is TGCGCCAGCAGCTTGGAGGCAGGCCAGGGAGGCGAGCAGTACTTC.

This clone was counted a single time. The genes are TRBV7-2 and TRBJ2-1, with 7 positions matching TRBD2. The germline gives CDR1 SGHTA, CDR2 FQGNSA. This CDR3 spans 15 amino acids. With V trimmed by 7 bases and J by 5 bases, 11 bases remained unmatched. CDR3 loop: CASTSAGVGDNEQFF. The CDR3 bases are TGTGCCAGCACCTCTGCGGGAGTAGGGGACAATGAGCAGTTCTTC.

V gene TRBV7-9 combines with J gene TRBJ2-1, with 8 bases matching TRBD2. Germline V gives CDR1 SEHNR, CDR2 FQNEAQ (reference sequence). The CDR3 is 16 amino acids. With V trimmed by 5 bases and J by 8 bases, 14 bases remained unmatched. The CDR3 spells CASSHSPGGPWDEQFF. As DNA, the CDR3 is TGTGCCAGCAGCCACTCTCCGGGAGGGCCTTGGGATGAGCAGTTCTTC.

The gene calls are TRBV11-2 and TRBJ2-7; TRBD2 agrees at 7 bases. The CDR3 is 16 residues long. Per the germline V gene, CDR1 is SGHAT and CDR2 is FQNNGV. With 5 bases clipped from V and 2 bases from J, the junction kept 12 bases outside the gene matches. Here the CDR3 DNA reads TGTGCCAGCAGCCCCAGGGAAGCGGGAAAACCCTACGAGCAGTACTTC. Its protein product is CASSPREAGKPYEQYF.

V is TRBV2 and J is TRBJ1-2, with D possibly being TRBD1 (5 bases). The CDR3 covers 13 residues. With 6 bases removed from V and 4 bases from J, the gap between germline ends came to 12 bases. Germline CDR1 reads SNHLY; CDR2 reads FYNNEI. The CDR3 loop is CASRPPGVYGYTF. The CDR3 DNA is TGTGCCAGCAGGCCCCCGGGGGTCTATGGCTACACCTTC.

The V call is TRBV5-1, the J call TRBJ2-4, with 9 bases identical to TRBD1. CDR3 length: 18 amino acids. Germline V gene data show CDR1 as SGHRS and CDR2 as YFSETQ. J lost 8 bases, V lost 0 bases, and 15 bases had no gene match. The CDR3 region is CASSLADLGGDRVHIQYF. CDR3 bases: TGCGCCAGCAGCTTGGCCGATTTGGGAGGGGACAGGGTACACATTCAGTACTTC.

This clone has ten or more counts. The V call is TRBV19, the J call TRBJ1-1; D uncertain. The germline V gene encodes CDR1 LNHDA and CDR2 SQIVND (reference sequence). The CDR3 consists of 16 residues. The V end was cut by 6 bases, the J end by 1 base, with 18 bases between. DNA of the CDR3: TGTGCCAGTAGGAAGAGGGAGATCACAGAGAACACTGAAGCTTTCTTT. Amino acid sequence: CASRKREITENTEAFF.